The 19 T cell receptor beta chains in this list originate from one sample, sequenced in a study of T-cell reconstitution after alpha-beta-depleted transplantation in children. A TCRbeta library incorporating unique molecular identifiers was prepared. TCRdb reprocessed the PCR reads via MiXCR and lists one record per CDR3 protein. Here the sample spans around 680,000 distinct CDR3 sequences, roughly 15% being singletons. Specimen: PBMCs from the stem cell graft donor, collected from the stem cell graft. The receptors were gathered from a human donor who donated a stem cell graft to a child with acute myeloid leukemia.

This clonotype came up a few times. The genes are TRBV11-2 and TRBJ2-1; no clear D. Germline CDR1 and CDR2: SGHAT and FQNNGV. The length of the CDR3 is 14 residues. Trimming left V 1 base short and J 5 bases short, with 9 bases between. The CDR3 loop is CASSLGHRNNEQFF. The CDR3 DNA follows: TGTGCCAGCAGCTTAGGTCACAGAAACAATGAGCAGTTCTTC.

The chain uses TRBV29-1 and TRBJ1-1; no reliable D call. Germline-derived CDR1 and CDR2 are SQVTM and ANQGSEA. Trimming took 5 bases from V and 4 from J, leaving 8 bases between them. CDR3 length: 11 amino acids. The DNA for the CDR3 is TGCAGCGTTTCCCCAACCACTGAAGCTTTCTTT. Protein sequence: CSVSPTTEAFF.

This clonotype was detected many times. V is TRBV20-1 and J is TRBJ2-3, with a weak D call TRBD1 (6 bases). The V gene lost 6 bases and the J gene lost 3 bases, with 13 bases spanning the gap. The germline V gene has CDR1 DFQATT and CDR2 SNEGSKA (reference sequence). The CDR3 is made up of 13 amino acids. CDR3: CSAATGSTDTQYF. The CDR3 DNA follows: TGCAGTGCCGCCACAGGGTCTACAGATACGCAGTATTTT.

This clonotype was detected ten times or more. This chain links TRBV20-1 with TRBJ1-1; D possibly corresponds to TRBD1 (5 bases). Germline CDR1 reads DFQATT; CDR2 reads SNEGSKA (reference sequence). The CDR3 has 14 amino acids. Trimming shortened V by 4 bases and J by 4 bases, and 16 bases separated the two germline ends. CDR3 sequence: CSATPGPSGTEAFF. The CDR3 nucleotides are TGCAGTGCTACTCCGGGACCCTCGGGCACTGAAGCTTTCTTT.

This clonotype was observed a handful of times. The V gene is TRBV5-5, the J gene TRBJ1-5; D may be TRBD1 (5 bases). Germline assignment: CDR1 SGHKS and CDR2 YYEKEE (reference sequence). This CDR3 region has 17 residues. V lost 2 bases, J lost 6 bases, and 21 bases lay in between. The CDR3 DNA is TGTGCCAGCAGCTTACTGATTCAAGGCCGGAGGGGTCAGCCCCAGCATTTT. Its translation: CASSLLIQGRRGQPQHF.

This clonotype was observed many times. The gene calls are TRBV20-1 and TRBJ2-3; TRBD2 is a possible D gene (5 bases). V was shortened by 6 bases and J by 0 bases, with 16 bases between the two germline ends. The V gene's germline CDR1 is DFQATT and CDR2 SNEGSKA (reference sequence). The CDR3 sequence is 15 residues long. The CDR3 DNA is TGCAGTGCGGTCCAGGAGGCACCCAGCACAGATACGCAGTATTTT. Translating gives CSAVQEAPSTDTQYF.

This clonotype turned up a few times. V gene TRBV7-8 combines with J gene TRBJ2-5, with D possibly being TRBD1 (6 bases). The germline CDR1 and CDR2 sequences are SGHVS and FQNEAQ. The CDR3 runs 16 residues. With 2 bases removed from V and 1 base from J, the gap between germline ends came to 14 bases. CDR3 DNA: TGTGCCAGCAGCTTATTCGGGACAAGTACCCAAGAGACCCAGTACTTC. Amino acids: CASSLFGTSTQETQYF.

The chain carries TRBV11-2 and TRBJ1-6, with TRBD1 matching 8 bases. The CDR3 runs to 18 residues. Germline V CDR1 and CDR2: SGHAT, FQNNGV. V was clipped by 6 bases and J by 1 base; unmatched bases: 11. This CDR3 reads CASSTTGAFQSYNSPLHF. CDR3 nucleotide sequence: TGTGCCAGCAGTACGACAGGGGCGTTCCAGTCCTATAATTCACCCCTCCACTTT.

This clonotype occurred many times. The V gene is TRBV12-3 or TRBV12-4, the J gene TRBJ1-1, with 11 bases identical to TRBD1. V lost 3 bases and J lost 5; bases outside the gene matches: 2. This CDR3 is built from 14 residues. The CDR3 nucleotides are TGTGCCAGCAGTTTCGGGACAGGGGGGACTGAAGCTTTCTTT. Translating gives CASSFGTGGTEAFF.

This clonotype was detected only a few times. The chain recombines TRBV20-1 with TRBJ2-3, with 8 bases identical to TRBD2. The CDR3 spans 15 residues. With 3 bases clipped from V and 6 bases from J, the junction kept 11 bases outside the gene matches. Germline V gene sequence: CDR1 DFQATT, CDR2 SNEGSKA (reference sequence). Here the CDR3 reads CSARRPAGGGDTQYF. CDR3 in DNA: TGCAGTGCTAGGAGGCCGGCGGGGGGAGGGGATACGCAGTATTTT.

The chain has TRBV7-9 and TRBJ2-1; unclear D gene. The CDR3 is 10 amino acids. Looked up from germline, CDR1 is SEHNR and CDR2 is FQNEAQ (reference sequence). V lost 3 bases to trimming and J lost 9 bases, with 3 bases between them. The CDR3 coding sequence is TGTGCCAGCAGCTTTACTGAGCAGTTCTTC. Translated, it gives CASSFTEQFF.

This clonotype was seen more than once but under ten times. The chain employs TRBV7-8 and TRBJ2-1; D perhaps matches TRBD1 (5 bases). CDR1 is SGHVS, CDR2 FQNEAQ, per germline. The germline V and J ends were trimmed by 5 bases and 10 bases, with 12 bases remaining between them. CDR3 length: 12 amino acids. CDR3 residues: CASSPAGQEQFF. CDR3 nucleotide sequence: TGTGCCAGCAGCCCCGCAGGGCAGGAGCAGTTCTTC.

Written as DNA, the CDR3 is TGCGCCAGCAAGGAGTTCATGAACACTGAAGCTTTCTTT. Translating it yields CASKEFMNTEAFF. The gene calls are TRBV5-1 and TRBJ1-1; D is unresolved. The V gene lost 6 bases and the J gene lost 0 bases, with 9 bases spanning the gap. This CDR3 has 13 residues. Germline V gene lookup returns CDR1 SGHRS and CDR2 YFSETQ.

DNA for the CDR3: TGTGCCAGCAGCTTAGCCCTAGGGAAGGGGCAAGAGACCCAGTACTTC. Translated, it gives CASSLALGKGQETQYF. The V call is TRBV7-2, the J call TRBJ2-5, with D tentatively TRBD1 (5 bases). This CDR3 region has 16 residues. CDR1 SGHTA and CDR2 FQGNSA come from the germline V gene. Trimming removed 0 bases at V and 2 bases at J, with 13 bases between.

CDR3 in amino acids: CASGFRDSQNTEAFF. The CDR3 DNA follows: TGTGCTAGTGGGTTTCGGGACAGTCAGAACACTGAAGCTTTCTTT. The chain couples TRBV12-5 to TRBJ1-1; 7 nucleotides agree with TRBD1. Germline CDR1 and CDR2: LGHNT and FRNRAP. The CDR3 consists of 15 residues. Trimming removed 6 bases from V and 1 base from J; junction bases left unmatched: 8.

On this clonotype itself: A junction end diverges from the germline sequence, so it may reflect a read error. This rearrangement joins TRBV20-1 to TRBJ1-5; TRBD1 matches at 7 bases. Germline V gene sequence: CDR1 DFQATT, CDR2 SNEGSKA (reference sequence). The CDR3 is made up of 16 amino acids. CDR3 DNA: TGCTGTGCTAGAGACTCAAAGGGACAGATCAATCAGCCCCAGCATTTT. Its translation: CCARDSKGQINQPQHF.

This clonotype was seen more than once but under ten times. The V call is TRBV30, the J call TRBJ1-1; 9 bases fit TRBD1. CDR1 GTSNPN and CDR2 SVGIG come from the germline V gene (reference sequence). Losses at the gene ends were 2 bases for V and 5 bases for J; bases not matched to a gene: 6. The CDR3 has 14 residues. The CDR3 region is CAWSPDRGKTEAFF. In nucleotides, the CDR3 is TGTGCCTGGAGTCCGGACAGGGGTAAGACTGAAGCTTTCTTT.

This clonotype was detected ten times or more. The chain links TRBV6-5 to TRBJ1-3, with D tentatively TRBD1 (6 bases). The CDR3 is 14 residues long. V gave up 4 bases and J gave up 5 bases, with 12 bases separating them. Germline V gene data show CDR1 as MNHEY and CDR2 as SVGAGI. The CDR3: CASSSRGARNTIYF. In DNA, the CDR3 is TGTGCCAGCAGTTCTCGGGGGGCTAGAAACACCATATATTTT.

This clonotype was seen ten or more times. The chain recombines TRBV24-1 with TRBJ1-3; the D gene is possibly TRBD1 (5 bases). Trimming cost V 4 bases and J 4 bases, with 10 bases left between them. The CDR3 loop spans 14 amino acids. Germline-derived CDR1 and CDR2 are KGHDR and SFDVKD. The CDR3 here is CATSDPGTGNTIYF. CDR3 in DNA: TGTGCCACCAGTGACCCCGGGACCGGAAACACCATATATTTT.